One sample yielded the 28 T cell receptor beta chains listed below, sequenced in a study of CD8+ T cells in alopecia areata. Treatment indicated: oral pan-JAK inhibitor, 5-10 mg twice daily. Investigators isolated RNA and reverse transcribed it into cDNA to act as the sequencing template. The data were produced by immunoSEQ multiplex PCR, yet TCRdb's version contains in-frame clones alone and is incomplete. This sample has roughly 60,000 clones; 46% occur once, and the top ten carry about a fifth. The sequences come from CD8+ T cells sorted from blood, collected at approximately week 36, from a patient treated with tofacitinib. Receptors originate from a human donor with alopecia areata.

CDR3 sequence reads: CASSGGYGYTF. Here the CDR3 DNA reads TGTGCCAGCAGTGGGGGGTATGGCTACACCTTC. The gene calls are TRBV2 and TRBJ1-2; a weak D match, TRBD1 (5 bases). V lost 4 bases, J lost 5 bases, and 5 bases lay in between. The CDR3 extends over 11 amino acids. Per germline, CDR1 SNHLY and CDR2 FYNNEI.

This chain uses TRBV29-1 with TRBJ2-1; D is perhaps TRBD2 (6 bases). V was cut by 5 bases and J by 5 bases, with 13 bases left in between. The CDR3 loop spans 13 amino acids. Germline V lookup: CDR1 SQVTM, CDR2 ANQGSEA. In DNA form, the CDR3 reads TGCAGCGTTCTGTCCGGGAGCCACAATGAGCAGTTCTTC. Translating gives CSVLSGSHNEQFF.

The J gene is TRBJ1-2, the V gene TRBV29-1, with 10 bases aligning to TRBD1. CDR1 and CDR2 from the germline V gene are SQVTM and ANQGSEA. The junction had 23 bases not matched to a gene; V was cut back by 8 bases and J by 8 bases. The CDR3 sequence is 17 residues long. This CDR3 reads CSTDTGTGDPIPRGYTF. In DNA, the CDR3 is TGCAGCACAGACACCGGGACAGGGGATCCTATACCTAGGGGCTACACCTTC.

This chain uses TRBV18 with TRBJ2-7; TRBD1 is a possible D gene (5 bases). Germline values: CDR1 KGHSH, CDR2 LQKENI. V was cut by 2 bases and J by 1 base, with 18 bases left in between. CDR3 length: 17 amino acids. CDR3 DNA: TGTGCCAGCTCACCAACGGCAGGGAATCAAAGATCCTACGAGCAGTACTTC. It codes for CASSPTAGNQRSYEQYF.

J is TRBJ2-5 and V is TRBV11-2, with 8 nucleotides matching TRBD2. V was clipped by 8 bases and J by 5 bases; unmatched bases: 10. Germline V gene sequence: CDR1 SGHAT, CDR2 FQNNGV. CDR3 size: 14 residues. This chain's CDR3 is CASCPGGLGETQYF. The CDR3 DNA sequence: TGTGCCAGCTGCCCGGGGGGGCTGGGGGAGACCCAGTACTTC.

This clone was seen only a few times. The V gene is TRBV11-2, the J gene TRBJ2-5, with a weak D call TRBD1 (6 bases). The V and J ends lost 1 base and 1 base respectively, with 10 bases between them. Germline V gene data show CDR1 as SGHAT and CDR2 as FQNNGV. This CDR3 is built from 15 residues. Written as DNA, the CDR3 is TGTGCCAGCAGCTTAGTGCCCAGGGGCCAAGAGACCCAGTACTTC. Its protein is CASSLVPRGQETQYF.

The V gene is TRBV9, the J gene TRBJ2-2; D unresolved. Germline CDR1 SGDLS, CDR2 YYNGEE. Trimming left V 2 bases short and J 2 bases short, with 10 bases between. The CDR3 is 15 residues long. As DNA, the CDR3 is TGTGCCAGCAGCGTTAGCAAGATAAACACCGGGGAGCTGTTTTTT. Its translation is CASSVSKINTGELFF. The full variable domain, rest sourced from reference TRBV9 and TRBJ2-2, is DSGVTQTPKHLITATGQRVTLRCSPRSGDLSVYWYQQSLDQGLQFLIQYYNGEERAKGNILERFSAQQFPDLHSELNLSSLELGDSALYFCASSVSKINTGELFFGEGSRLTVL.

CDR3 nucleotides: TGCAGCGCTTGGACAGGGGAGGCCTACGAGCAGTACTTC. It codes for CSAWTGEAYEQYF. The V gene is TRBV29-1, the J gene TRBJ2-7, with 9 bases aligning to TRBD1. The germline gives CDR1 SQVTM, CDR2 ANQGSEA. The CDR3 covers 13 residues. V was pared by 7 bases and J by 2 bases, with 6 bases of the junction left unmatched.

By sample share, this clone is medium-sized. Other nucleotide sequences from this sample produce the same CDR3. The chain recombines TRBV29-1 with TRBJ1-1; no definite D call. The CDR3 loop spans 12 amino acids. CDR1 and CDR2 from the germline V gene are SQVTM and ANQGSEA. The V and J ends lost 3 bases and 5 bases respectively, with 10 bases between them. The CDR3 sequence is CSVDAGNTEAFF. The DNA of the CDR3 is TGCAGCGTTGATGCGGGTAATACTGAAGCTTTCTTT.

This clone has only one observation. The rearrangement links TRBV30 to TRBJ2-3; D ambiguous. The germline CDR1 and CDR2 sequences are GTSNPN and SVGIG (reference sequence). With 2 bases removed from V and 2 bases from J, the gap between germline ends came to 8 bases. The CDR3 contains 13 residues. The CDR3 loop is CAWSMGYTDTQYF. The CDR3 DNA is TGTGCCTGGAGTATGGGATACACAGATACGCAGTATTTT.

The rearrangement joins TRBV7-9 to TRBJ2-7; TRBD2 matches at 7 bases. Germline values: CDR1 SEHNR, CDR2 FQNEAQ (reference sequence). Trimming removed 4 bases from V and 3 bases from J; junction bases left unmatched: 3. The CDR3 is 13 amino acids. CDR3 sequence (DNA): TGTGCCAGCAGCTACTCTAGCGGCTACGAGCAGTACTTC. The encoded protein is CASSYSSGYEQYF. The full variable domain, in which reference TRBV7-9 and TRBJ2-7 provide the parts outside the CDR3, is DTGVSQNPRHKITKRGQNVTFRCDPISEHNRLYWYRQTLGQGPEFLTYFQNEAQLEKSRLLSDRFSAERPKGSFSTLEIQRTEQGDSAMYLCASSYSSGYEQYFGPGTRLTVT.

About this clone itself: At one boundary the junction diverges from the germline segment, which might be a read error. The CDR3 here is CGVDIADGYTF. The CDR3 DNA follows: TGCGGCGTTGACATCGCCGATGGCTACACCTTC. The chain employs TRBV29-1 and TRBJ1-2; D not resolved. CDR1 and CDR2 (germline): SQVTM, ANQGSEA. This CDR3 is built from 11 residues.

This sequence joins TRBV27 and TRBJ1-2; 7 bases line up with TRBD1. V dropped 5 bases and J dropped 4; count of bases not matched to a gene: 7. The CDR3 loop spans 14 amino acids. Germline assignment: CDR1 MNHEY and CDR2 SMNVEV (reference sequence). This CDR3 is CASSPTGASYGYTF. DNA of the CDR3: TGTGCCAGCAGTCCTACAGGGGCCAGCTATGGCTACACCTTC.

The CDR3 spells CASSVGSSQNLNYGYTF. The CDR3 DNA reads TGTGCCAGCAGCGTAGGGTCCAGCCAGAACCTTAACTATGGCTACACCTTC. The rearrangement links TRBV9 to TRBJ1-2; D unclear. The CDR3 loop spans 17 amino acids. V gave up 0 bases and J gave up 1 base, with 16 bases separating them. Germline V gene sequence: CDR1 SGDLS, CDR2 YYNGEE.

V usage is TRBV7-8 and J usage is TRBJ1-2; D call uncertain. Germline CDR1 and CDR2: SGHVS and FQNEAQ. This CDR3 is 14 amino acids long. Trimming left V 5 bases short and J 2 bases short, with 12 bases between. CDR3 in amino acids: CASSRSSPNYGYTF. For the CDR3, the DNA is TGTGCCAGCAGCCGAAGTAGCCCCAACTATGGCTACACCTTC.

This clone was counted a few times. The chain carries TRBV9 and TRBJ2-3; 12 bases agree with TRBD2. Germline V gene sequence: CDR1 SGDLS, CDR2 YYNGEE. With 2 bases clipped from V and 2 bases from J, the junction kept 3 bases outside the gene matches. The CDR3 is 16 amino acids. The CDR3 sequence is CASSVSSGRDTDTQYF. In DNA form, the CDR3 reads TGTGCCAGCAGCGTTTCTAGCGGGAGGGACACAGATACGCAGTATTTT.

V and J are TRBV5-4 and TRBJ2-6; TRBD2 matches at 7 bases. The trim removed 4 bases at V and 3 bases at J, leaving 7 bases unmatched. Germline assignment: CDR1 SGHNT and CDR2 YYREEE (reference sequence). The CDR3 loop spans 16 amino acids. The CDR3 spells CASSPGLPVGANVLTF. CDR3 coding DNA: TGTGCCAGCAGCCCGGGACTACCCGTTGGGGCCAACGTCCTGACTTTC.

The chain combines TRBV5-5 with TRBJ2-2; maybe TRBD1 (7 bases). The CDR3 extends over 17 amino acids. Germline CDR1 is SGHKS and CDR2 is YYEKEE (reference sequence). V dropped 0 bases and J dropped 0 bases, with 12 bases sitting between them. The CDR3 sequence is CASSLAQGGPNTGELFF. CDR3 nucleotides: TGTGCCAGCAGCTTGGCGCAGGGGGGACCGAACACCGGGGAGCTGTTTTTT. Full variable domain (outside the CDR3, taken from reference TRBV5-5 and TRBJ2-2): DAGVTQSPTHLIKTRGQQVTLRCSPISGHKSVSWYQQVLGQGPQFIFQYYEKEERGRGNFPDRFSARQFPNYSSELNVNALLLGDSALYLCASSLAQGGPNTGELFFGEGSRLTVL.

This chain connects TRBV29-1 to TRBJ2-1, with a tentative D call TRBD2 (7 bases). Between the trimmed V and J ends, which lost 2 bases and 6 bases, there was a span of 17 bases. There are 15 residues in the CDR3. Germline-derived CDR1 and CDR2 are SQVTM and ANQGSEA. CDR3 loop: CSVEWGGTPVNEQFF. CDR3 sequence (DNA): TGCAGCGTTGAATGGGGGGGGACACCCGTCAATGAGCAGTTCTTC.

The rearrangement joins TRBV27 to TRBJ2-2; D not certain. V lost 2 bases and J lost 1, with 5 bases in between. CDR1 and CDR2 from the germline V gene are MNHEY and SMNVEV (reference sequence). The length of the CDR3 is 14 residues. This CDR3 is CASSLRQNTGELFF. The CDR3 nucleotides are TGTGCCAGCAGTTTACGACAGAACACCGGGGAGCTGTTTTTT.

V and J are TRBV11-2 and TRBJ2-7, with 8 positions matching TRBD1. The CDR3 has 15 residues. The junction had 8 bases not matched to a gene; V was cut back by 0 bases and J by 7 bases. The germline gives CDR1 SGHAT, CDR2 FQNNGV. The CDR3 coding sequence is TGTGCCAGCAGCTTAGACCCCGGGACAGGCAGTGAGCAGTACTTC. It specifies CASSLDPGTGSEQYF. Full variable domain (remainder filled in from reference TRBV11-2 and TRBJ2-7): EAGVAQSPRYKIIEKRQSVAFWCNPISGHATLYWYQQILGQGPKLLIQFQNNGVVDDSQLPKDRFSAERLKGVDSTLKIQPAKLEDSAVYLCASSLDPGTGSEQYFGPGTRLTVT.

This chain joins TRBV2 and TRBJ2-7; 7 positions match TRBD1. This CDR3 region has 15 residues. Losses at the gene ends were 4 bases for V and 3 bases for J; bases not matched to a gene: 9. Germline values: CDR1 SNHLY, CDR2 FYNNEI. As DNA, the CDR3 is TGTGCCAGCAGTGGACAGGGCCCCCGCAACTACGAGCAGTACTTC. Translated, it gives CASSGQGPRNYEQYF.

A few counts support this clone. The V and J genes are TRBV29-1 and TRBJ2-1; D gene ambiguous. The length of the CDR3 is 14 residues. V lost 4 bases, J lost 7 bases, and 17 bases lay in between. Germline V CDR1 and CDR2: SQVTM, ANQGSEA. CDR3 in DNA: TGCAGCGTTGTGTTGCTCAAACTGGGGAATGAGCAGTTCTTC. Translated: CSVVLLKLGNEQFF.

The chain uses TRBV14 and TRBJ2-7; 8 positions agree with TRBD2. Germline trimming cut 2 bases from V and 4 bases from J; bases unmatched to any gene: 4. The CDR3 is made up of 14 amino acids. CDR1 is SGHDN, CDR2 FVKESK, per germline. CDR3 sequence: CASSQQREYYEQYF. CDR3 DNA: TGTGCCAGCAGCCAACAGCGGGAGTATTACGAGCAGTACTTC. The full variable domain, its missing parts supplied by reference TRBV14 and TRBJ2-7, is EAGVTQFPSHSVIEKGQTVTLRCDPISGHDNLYWYRRVMGKEIKFLLHFVKESKQDESGMPNNRFLAERTGGTYSTLKVQPAELEDSGVYFCASSQQREYYEQYFGPGTRLTVT.

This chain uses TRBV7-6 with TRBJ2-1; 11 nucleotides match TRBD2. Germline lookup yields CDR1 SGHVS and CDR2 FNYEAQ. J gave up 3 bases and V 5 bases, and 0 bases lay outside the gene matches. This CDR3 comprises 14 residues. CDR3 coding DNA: TGTGCCAGCAGCACTAGCGGGAGCTACAATGAGCAGTTCTTC. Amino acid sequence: CASSTSGSYNEQFF.

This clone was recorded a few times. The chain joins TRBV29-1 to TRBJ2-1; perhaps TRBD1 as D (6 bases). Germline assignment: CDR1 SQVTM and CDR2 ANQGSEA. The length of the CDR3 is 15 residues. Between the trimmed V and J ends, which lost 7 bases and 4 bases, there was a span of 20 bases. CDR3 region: CSAGQTGTEYNEQFF. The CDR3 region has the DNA TGCAGCGCCGGACAGACAGGTACGGAGTACAATGAGCAGTTCTTC.

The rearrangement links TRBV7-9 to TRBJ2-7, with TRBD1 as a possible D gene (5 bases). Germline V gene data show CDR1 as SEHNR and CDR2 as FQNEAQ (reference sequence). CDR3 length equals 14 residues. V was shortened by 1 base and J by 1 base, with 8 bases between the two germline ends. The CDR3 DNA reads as TGTGCCAGCAGCTTAGTGGGGCCGTCCTACGAGCAGTACTTC. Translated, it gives CASSLVGPSYEQYF.

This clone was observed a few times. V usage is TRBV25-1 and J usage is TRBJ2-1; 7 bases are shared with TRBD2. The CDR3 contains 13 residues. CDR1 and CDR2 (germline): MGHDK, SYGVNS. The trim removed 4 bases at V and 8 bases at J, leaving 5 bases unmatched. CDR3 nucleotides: TGTGCCAGCAGTGCACTAGCGTGGTATGAGCAGTTCTTC. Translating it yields CASSALAWYEQFF.